The sequence of this T cell receptor (beta chain) was determined in a study of T cell repertoires in cytomegalovirus infection (dated by TCRdb to about 2019). In the study overall: Alongside well-studied HLA-B-restricted epitopes, the peptide stimulations were aimed at recently identified HLA-C-restricted CMV epitopes, whose presentation resists viral immunomodulation. Donor HLA type was relevant to the analysis, as public TCR beta signatures indicated carriage of CMV infection together with the matching HLA type.

The sample holds many counts of this clonotype. Its antigen is unknown. One base away there is no much larger clone; base qualities are not given. The sample's treatment or condition label is to be understood as: in vitro stimulation with specific CMV peptide epitopes to enrich CMV-specific T cells. V loses 5 bases, J loses 0 bases, and the germline ends lie 11 bases apart. The CDR3 goes from the cysteine to the phenylalanine over 14 residues. The sequence is cut down to CDR3 DNA, 42 bases in frame from base 1. CDR1 is given as SGHAT and CDR2 as FQDESV, both from the germline V gene (reference sequence). The instrument given in TCRdb is Illumina HiSeq 1500. TCRdb reprocessed the public reads (quality trimming at Q25 with fastp, clone calling with MiXCR) and kept in-frame beta chains. Identical CDR3 protein sequences are pooled into one entry, listed with their most common genes and DNA. This sample comprises over 40,000 distinct CDR3 sequences, about a fifth of them detected only once. Roughly 50% of the sample rests with the top ten.

Findings and caveats that apply to the study as a whole: In both this cohort and an independent cohort of a few hundred donors, the cumulative frequency of public TCR beta family members distinguished carriers of CMV infection plus the relevant HLA type. In the ex vivo response, HLA-C-restricted CMV-specific TCR beta clonotypes were dominant, and in two of eight donors the single most frequent clonotype came from this HLA-C-restricted group.

The TCR originated in a human donor in good health (CMV status not recorded). Some clones in this sample may be carry-over from other donors' samples. Recombination connected TRBV11-1 to TRBJ2-7; no D segment can be confidently identified. The sample was CD8+ T cells from cultured PBMCs, taken from culture after CMV antigen stimulation. The CDR3 in this case is CASSPPLGSYEQYF. The DNA sequence is as follows: TGTGCCAGCAGCCCCCCCCTGGGCTCCTACGAGCAGTACTTC.